This TCR beta chain was found in a study of shared clonotypes between healthy human individuals. Study-wide context: Donor ages ranged 18 to 49 years: a couple of women, a few men. CD4 naive cells filled three plates per donor, CD4 memory three, CD8 naive two and CD8 memory one.

Genomic DNA per cell subset filled all wells of several immunoSEQ plates. Sequencing used immunoSEQ multiplex PCR; TCRdb keeps in-frame clones, though not all of them. The data show 2,500,000 or so clones, with more than 85% seen just once and about 0.38% held by the top ten. CDR1 and CDR2 (germline): KGHSH, LQKENI. The CDR3 spans 13 residues. The V end was cut by 3 bases, the J end by 8 bases, with 13 bases between. Donors were healthy HIV-negative adults without recent acute infections or vaccinations. The sample consisted of naive CD4+ T cells from PBMCs. Subset defined: CD45RA+ positively selected. This TCR derives from a man between 18 and 29 years old in good health. Some clones in this sample may be carry-over from other donors' samples. The J gene is TRBJ1-2, the V gene TRBV18, with D perhaps TRBD1 (6 bases). The CDR3 region is CASSPPQGHGYTF. Here the CDR3 DNA reads TGTGCCAGCTCACCGCCGCAGGGGCACGGCTACACCTTC.